This T cell receptor (beta chain) was identified in a study of T cell responses to AZD1222 COVID-19 vaccine. Worth noting for this clone: What it binds is not known.

CDR1 is MNHEY, CDR2 SVGAGI, per germline. This CDR3 contains 13 residues. The V gene lost 2 bases and the J gene lost 3 bases, with 7 bases spanning the gap. Study observations and caveats: Spike-spanning, vaccine-associated CD4 TCRs were dominant at 160-218 and 743-854. Among the donors, most were white British and more were female, and clonal diversity was possibly underestimated. Reportedly, close to half of spike-specific TCRs are directed against unmutated variant regions.

Using immunoSEQ multiplex PCR, the repertoire was profiled, and TCRdb retains in-frame clones only, with some absent. The table includes approximately 130,000 clones, nearly 90% detected once. The sample consisted of peripheral blood, taken 28 days after the second AZD1222 dose. The source is an adult who received the AZD1222 COVID-19 vaccine. The V call is TRBV6-5, the J call TRBJ1-1, with D hard to call. The CDR3 DNA reads TGTGCCAGCAGTTACGACGGGGACACTGAAGCTTTCTTT. Amino acid sequence: CASSYDGDTEAFF.